Listed below are T cell receptor beta chains from one sample, sequenced in a study of blood T cell repertoires in COVID-19. Here immunoSEQ multiplex PCR was the method, and the copy in TCRdb shows in-frame clones only, minus some. The table has about 73,000 clones, 89% seen once. The sequenced sample was peripheral blood. The receptors derive from a man older than 75 with acute or convalescent COVID-19. Both conserved end residues are part of each CDR3. A D gene is named only where the DNA matches it firmly. Expanded clones get a size class; other rows say once, few or many, or leave the size out.

size: NA
V: TRBV29-1
D: NA
J: TRBJ2-7
DNA: TGCAGCGTTGAAAGAGGGGGAGCCTACGAGCAGTACTTC
CDR3: CSVERGGAYEQYF

size: once
V: TRBV5-1
D: TRBD1
J: TRBJ1-1
DNA: TGCGCCAGCAGCTTTTCCCCACCTTGGACAGGGTATAGAAGCACTGAAGCTTTCTTT
CDR3: CASSFSPPWTGYRSTEAFF

size: NA
V: TRBV19
D: TRBD1
J: TRBJ2-7
DNA: TGTGCCAGTAGTCACGGGACAGCCGAGCAGTACTTC
CDR3: CASSHGTAEQYF

size: NA
V: TRBV3-1/TRBV3-2
D: TRBD2
J: TRBJ2-7
DNA: TGTGCCAGCAGACGGACTAGCGGCAACTACGAGCAGTACTTC
CDR3: CASRRTSGNYEQYF

size: NA
V: TRBV9
D: NA
J: TRBJ2-7
DNA: TGTGCCAGCAGCGCCTACGGGGACTCCTACGAGCAGTACTTC
CDR3: CASSAYGDSYEQYF

size: few
V: TRBV7-8
D: NA
J: TRBJ1-6
DNA: TGTGCCAGCAGCTTAGTATCCTCACCCCTCCACTTT
CDR3: CASSLVSSPLHF

size: NA
V: TRBV7-2
D: TRBD2
J: TRBJ2-1
DNA: TGTGCCAGCAGCTTCCTAGCGGGAGGGGGCAATGAGCAGTTCTTC
CDR3: CASSFLAGGGNEQFF

size: NA
V: TRBV5-1
D: TRBD1
J: TRBJ1-1
DNA: TGCGCCAGCAGCCAACCGGACAGGACGAACACTGAAGCTTTCTTT
CDR3: CASSQPDRTNTEAFF

size: NA
V: TRBV6-5
D: TRBD1
J: TRBJ1-1
DNA: TGTGCCAGCACTAGAACAGGGGGCATCGCTGAAGCTTTCTTT
CDR3: CASTRTGGIAEAFF

size: NA
V: TRBV5-4
D: NA
J: TRBJ2-3
DNA: TGTGCCAGCAGCGGCTTTTCTAGCACAGATACGCAGTATTTT
CDR3: CASSGFSSTDTQYF

size: NA
V: TRBV6-5
D: NA
J: TRBJ2-7
DNA: TGTGCCAGTCTCCCCAGGGGCGTATCCTACGAGCAGTACTTC
CDR3: CASLPRGVSYEQYF

size: NA
V: TRBV28
D: NA
J: TRBJ2-5
DNA: TGTGCCAGCAGTTCCACGAGGACCCAGTACTTC
CDR3: CASSSTRTQYF

size: NA
V: TRBV9
D: TRBD1
J: TRBJ1-6
DNA: TGTGCCAGCAGCCCGAACAAGACCTCGGGACAGGGTAACTCCTATAATTCACCCCTCCACTTT
CDR3: CASSPNKTSGQGNSYNSPLHF

size: NA
V: TRBV3-1/TRBV3-2
D: TRBD2
J: TRBJ2-5
DNA: TGTGCCAGCAGCCAGCGGGGGGCCGGGGAGACCCAGTACTTC
CDR3: CASSQRGAGETQYF

size: NA
V: TRBV30
D: NA
J: TRBJ2-6
DNA: TGTGCCTGGAGTACAGGGCTTCCTGGGGCCAACGTCCTGACTTTC
CDR3: CAWSTGLPGANVLTF

size: NA
V: TRBV9
D: TRBD1
J: TRBJ1-4
DNA: TGTGCCAGCAGCCCCCTTGGGGGACAGAATAATGAAAAACTGTTTTTT
CDR3: CASSPLGGQNNEKLFF

size: NA
V: TRBV11-2
D: NA
J: TRBJ2-4
DNA: TGTGCCAGCAGCCCCACCCGGGTTTTAGCCAAAAACATTCAGTACTTC
CDR3: CASSPTRVLAKNIQYF

size: NA
V: TRBV7-9
D: NA
J: TRBJ1-2
DNA: TGTGCCAGCAGCCCTCCCTTCACAGGGTTGGATGGCTACACCTTC
CDR3: CASSPPFTGLDGYTF

size: NA
V: TRBV6-4
D: NA
J: TRBJ1-2
DNA: TGTGCCAGCAGCTTGGACGGGGTCTATGGCTACACCTTC
CDR3: CASSLDGVYGYTF

size: NA
V: TRBV19
D: TRBD2
J: TRBJ2-5
DNA: TGTGCCAGTAATTCCGGACTAGCGGGGGGGAGTGAGACCCAGTACTTC
CDR3: CASNSGLAGGSETQYF

size: NA
V: TRBV27
D: NA
J: TRBJ1-5
DNA: TGTGCCAGCAGTAGGGGCAGGGTATATGAGCCCCAGCATTTT
CDR3: CASSRGRVYEPQHF

size: NA
V: TRBV7-9
D: TRBD2
J: TRBJ2-3
DNA: TGTGCCAGCAGCTTCTTTAGCGGGGGGGCCCTGGATACGCAGTATTTT
CDR3: CASSFFSGGALDTQYF

size: NA
V: TRBV7-2
D: NA
J: TRBJ2-5
DNA: TGTGCCAGCAGCTTAATGGGAGTTGAGACCCAGTACTTC
CDR3: CASSLMGVETQYF

size: NA
V: TRBV18
D: NA
J: TRBJ2-6
DNA: TGTGCCAGCTCCCTAAGACCCGACAGGTCGACCTTCTCTGGGGCCAACGTCCTGACTTTC
CDR3: CASSLRPDRSTFSGANVLTF

size: once
V: TRBV2
D: NA
J: TRBJ2-2
DNA: TGTGCCAGCAGTGGGACAAGCACCGGGGAGCTGTTTTTT
CDR3: CASSGTSTGELFF

size: NA
V: TRBV19
D: NA
J: TRBJ1-3
DNA: TGTGCCAGCCGACTCAACTCTGGAAACACCATATATTTT
CDR3: CASRLNSGNTIYF

size: NA
V: TRBV6-1
D: NA
J: TRBJ2-7
DNA: TGTGCCAGCAGTGAAGGCAGCGCACTGTCGTACGAGCAGTACTTC
CDR3: CASSEGSALSYEQYF

size: NA
V: TRBV20-1
D: TRBD1
J: TRBJ2-1
DNA: TGCAGTGCGGACAGGGGCGGTGAGCAGTTCTTC
CDR3: CSADRGGEQFF

size: NA
V: TRBV5-1
D: NA
J: TRBJ1-1
DNA: TGCGCCAGCAGCCTCGGGTTGAACACTGAAGCTTTCTTT
CDR3: CASSLGLNTEAFF

size: NA
V: TRBV28
D: TRBD1
J: TRBJ1-1
DNA: TGTGCCAGCAACCGAGGGGGCAGAGGGTCGGAAGCTTTCTTT
CDR3: CASNRGGRGSEAFF

size: NA
V: TRBV10-3
D: NA
J: TRBJ2-2
DNA: TGTGCCATCAGTGGTGCGTCTGCGAACACCGGGGAGCTGTTTTTT
CDR3: CAISGASANTGELFF

size: NA
V: TRBV12-3/TRBV12-4
D: NA
J: TRBJ1-1
DNA: TGTGCCAGCAGAATGGGGGGGCCGGCTGAAGCTTTCTTT
CDR3: CASRMGGPAEAFF

size: NA
V: TRBV6-5
D: TRBD2
J: TRBJ2-5
DNA: TGTGCCAGCAGTTACTCCGGGGCGGGGGGAGGAGAGACCCAGTACTTC
CDR3: CASSYSGAGGGETQYF

size: NA
V: TRBV5-4
D: TRBD1
J: TRBJ1-1
DNA: TGTGCCAGCAGCCACGGACAGGGACGGAGGAACACTGAAGCTTTCTTT
CDR3: CASSHGQGRRNTEAFF

size: NA
V: TRBV3-1/TRBV3-2
D: TRBD2
J: TRBJ2-2
DNA: TGTGCCAGCAGCCAAGAAGGACTAGCGGGAGGGCCCAGCGGGGAGCTGTTTTTT
CDR3: CASSQEGLAGGPSGELFF

size: NA
V: TRBV9
D: TRBD2
J: TRBJ2-7
DNA: TGTGCCAGCAGCGCACCGGGACTAGCGGGGCTGTACTTC
CDR3: CASSAPGLAGLYF

size: NA
V: TRBV10-3
D: NA
J: TRBJ2-5
DNA: TGTGCCATCAGTGCTACAGAAGAGACCCAGTACTTC
CDR3: CAISATEETQYF

size: once
V: TRBV2
D: TRBD1
J: TRBJ1-4
DNA: TGTGCCAGCAGTAGACAGGGGGCTAATGAAAAACTGTTTTTT
CDR3: CASSRQGANEKLFF

size: NA
V: TRBV24-1
D: NA
J: TRBJ2-3
DNA: TGTGCCACCAGTGATTTTAGCGGCGCGTCAAATACGCAGTATTTT
CDR3: CATSDFSGASNTQYF

size: NA
V: TRBV5-4
D: TRBD1
J: TRBJ1-6
DNA: TGTGCCAGCAGCTTCGGAGGGGGCATCGATTCACCCCTCCACTTT
CDR3: CASSFGGGIDSPLHF

size: NA
V: TRBV9
D: TRBD2
J: TRBJ2-2
DNA: TGTGCCAGCAGCCCGAGACTAGCGGGAGACACCGGGGAGCTGTTTTTT
CDR3: CASSPRLAGDTGELFF

size: NA
V: TRBV3-1/TRBV3-2
D: TRBD2
J: TRBJ2-7
DNA: TGTGCCAGCAGCCTTTCTAGCGGGAGTCCCTCCTACGAGCAGTACTTC
CDR3: CASSLSSGSPSYEQYF

size: NA
V: TRBV6-5
D: NA
J: TRBJ1-6
DNA: TGTGCCAGCAGCCGCCGGGAGGCTTATAAAGGGCCCCTCCACTTT
CDR3: CASSRREAYKGPLHF

size: NA
V: TRBV5-4
D: NA
J: TRBJ2-7
DNA: TGTGCCAGCAGCTTGGACCAGAATTACGAGCAGTACTTC
CDR3: CASSLDQNYEQYF

size: NA
V: TRBV11-2
D: NA
J: TRBJ1-3
DNA: TGTGCCAGCAGCTTACTCGACAGCTATTTAACTAATGGAAACACCATATATTTT
CDR3: CASSLLDSYLTNGNTIYF

size: NA
V: TRBV2
D: NA
J: TRBJ2-1
DNA: TGTGCCAGCAAAGAGCTCGAACATGAGCAGTTCTTC
CDR3: CASKELEHEQFF

size: NA
V: TRBV29-1
D: NA
J: TRBJ2-1
DNA: TGCAGCGTTGATGGGGCATCCGATGAGCAGTTCTTC
CDR3: CSVDGASDEQFF

size: NA
V: TRBV5-1
D: TRBD2
J: TRBJ2-3
DNA: TGCGCCAGCAGTTTACTAGCGGGGGGCTACACAGATACGCAGTATTTT
CDR3: CASSLLAGGYTDTQYF

size: once
V: TRBV9
D: TRBD2
J: TRBJ2-1
DNA: TGTGCCAGCAGCGGACTAGCGGGGGGGCCTACTGGCCACAATGAGCAGTTCTTC
CDR3: CASSGLAGGPTGHNEQFF

size: NA
V: TRBV7-8
D: NA
J: TRBJ1-5
DNA: TGTGCCAGCAGCTTAGGGGGGGGAAGGGTTCAGCCCCAGCATTTT
CDR3: CASSLGGGRVQPQHF

size: NA
V: TRBV7-9
D: NA
J: TRBJ2-5
DNA: TGTGCCAGCAGCTTCGGGAGTGTGGAGACCCAGTACTTC
CDR3: CASSFGSVETQYF